The next 7 T cell receptor beta chains were all read from a single sample in a study of blood T cell repertoires in COVID-19. Sequenced by immunoSEQ multiplex PCR; TCRdb stores in-frame clones only, minus some. The sample yields about 240,000 clones, 84% seen once. Sequenced sample: peripheral blood. These receptor sequences come from a man between 50 and 59 years old with acute or convalescent COVID-19.

The chain couples TRBV24-1 to TRBJ1-4; D ambiguous. V lost 4 bases and J lost 8, with 4 bases in between. The CDR3 runs 11 residues. Germline CDR1 reads KGHDR; CDR2 reads SFDVKD. The chain's CDR3 is CATSDREKLFF. DNA for the CDR3: TGTGCCACCAGTGACAGGGAAAAACTGTTTTTT.

The chain is built from TRBV9 and TRBJ2-4, with 10 bases lining up with TRBD1. CDR1 SGDLS and CDR2 YYNGEE come from the germline V gene. CDR3 length equals 15 residues. The junction had 9 bases not matched to a gene; V was cut back by 4 bases and J by 8 bases. CDR3: CASSKTGGERYIQYF. DNA for the CDR3: TGTGCCAGCAGCAAGACAGGGGGCGAGAGGTACATTCAGTACTTC.

The chain couples TRBV10-3 to TRBJ1-2; no clear D. The CDR3 length is 11 residues. The V gene lost 3 bases and the J gene lost 7 bases, with 6 bases spanning the gap. Germline V lookup: CDR1 ENHRY, CDR2 SYGVKD. As DNA, the CDR3 is TGTGCCATCAGTGAACAAAGTGGCTACACCTTC. Protein product: CAISEQSGYTF.

The chain employs TRBV27 and TRBJ1-3; TRBD1 aligns across 8 bases. V lost 5 bases to trimming and J lost 0 bases; unmatched junction nucleotides: 6. CDR1 MNHEY and CDR2 SMNVEV come from the germline V gene (reference sequence). The CDR3 covers 16 residues. In nucleotides, the CDR3 is TGTGCCAGCAGTCCAAGGACAGGGCTCTCTGGAAACACCATATATTTT. The encoded protein is CASSPRTGLSGNTIYF.

This clone was detected only a few times. The J gene is TRBJ1-1, the V gene TRBV30; 7 bases fit TRBD1. Germline trimming cut 2 bases from V and 3 bases from J; bases unmatched to any gene: 3. Germline V gene lookup returns CDR1 GTSNPN and CDR2 SVGIG (reference sequence). The CDR3 length is 13 residues. CDR3 DNA: TGTGCCTGGAGTAGAACAGGGGACACTGAAGCTTTCTTT. The encoded protein is CAWSRTGDTEAFF.

V usage is TRBV6-6 and J usage is TRBJ1-4; D call uncertain. Trimming removed 6 bases from V and 1 base from J, with 12 bases in between. Per the germline V gene, CDR1 is MNHNY and CDR2 is SVGAGI (reference sequence). This CDR3 is 15 amino acids long. This CDR3 is CASSHSAGTNEKLFF. CDR3 DNA: TGTGCCAGCAGCCACTCGGCGGGAACTAATGAAAAACTGTTTTTT.

The J gene is TRBJ1-2, the V gene TRBV6-5, with 9 bases aligning to TRBD1. Germline V gene lookup returns CDR1 MNHEY and CDR2 SVGAGI. After removal of 6 bases from V and 8 bases from J, the junction contained 10 bases not matched to a gene. CDR3 length: 14 amino acids. The CDR3 protein is CASRFLGQGDGYTF. In nucleotides, the CDR3 is TGTGCCAGCAGATTTTTGGGACAGGGTGACGGCTACACCTTC.